These 6 T cell receptor beta chains share one sample of origin, sequenced in a study of blood T cell repertoires in COVID-19. This table comes from immunoSEQ multiplex PCR, and its TCRdb copy is limited to in-frame clones, with some not included. The data show some 170,000 clones, roughly 87% seen once. The specimen was PBMCs or T cells enriched from blood (not recorded which). The source of these receptors is a human donor with acute COVID-19. The donor label of this sample is uncertain.

This chain links TRBV6-1 with TRBJ1-5, with TRBD1 as a possible D gene (6 bases). Trimming stripped 1 base from V and 3 bases from J, with 16 bases between. The CDR3 runs 17 residues. Germline CDR1 is MNHNS and CDR2 is SASEGT. The CDR3 coding sequence is TGTGCCAGCAGTGAAGAAACAGGGCGATTTACCAATCAGCCCCAGCATTTT. This translates into CASSEETGRFTNQPQHF.

V is TRBV5-1 and J is TRBJ1-2, with TRBD1 matching 8 bases. The CDR3 totals 13 residues. Germline V CDR1 and CDR2: SGHRS, YFSETQ. The J segment lost 8 bases and the V segment lost 4 bases, leaving 7 bases of the junction unmatched. This chain's CDR3 is CASSPTTGAGYTF. The DNA for the CDR3 is TGCGCCAGCAGCCCCACGACAGGGGCCGGCTACACCTTC.

This clone has only a few counts. The rearrangement uses TRBV2 and TRBJ2-7, with 9 bases lining up with TRBD1. This CDR3 has 15 residues. Germline CDR1 reads SNHLY; CDR2 reads FYNNEI. J gave up 3 bases and V 5 bases, and 8 bases lay outside the gene matches. The CDR3 DNA sequence: TGTGCCAGCAGTTCCGGGACAGGGACTTTCTACGAGCAGTACTTC. Protein: CASSSGTGTFYEQYF. Full variable domain (rest looked up from reference TRBV2 and TRBJ2-7): EPEVTQTPSHQVTQMGQEVILRCVPISNHLYFYWYRQILGQKVEFLVSFYNNEISEKSEIFDDQFSVERPDGSNFTLKIRSTKLEDSAMYFCASSSGTGTFYEQYFGPGTRLTVT.

This clone is a singleton in its sample. The chain has TRBV19 and TRBJ2-5; the D gene is possibly TRBD2 (6 bases). Germline CDR1 and CDR2: LNHDA and SQIVND (reference sequence). The germline V and J ends were trimmed by 5 bases and 0 bases, with 19 bases remaining between them. There are 17 residues in the CDR3. CDR3 nucleotide sequence: TGTGCCAGTAGTGTCCCAGAGAGCCGGGGGTACCAAGAGACCCAGTACTTC. This gives the protein CASSVPESRGYQETQYF.

The gene calls are TRBV19 and TRBJ1-2, with D unclear. Trimming removed 1 base at V and 2 bases at J, with 8 bases between. Germline CDR1 is LNHDA and CDR2 is SQIVND (reference sequence). This CDR3 spans 14 amino acids. Here the CDR3 DNA reads TGTGCCAGTAGTATAGCTAGGCCGAACTATGGCTACACCTTC. Amino acids: CASSIARPNYGYTF.

V usage is TRBV9 and J usage is TRBJ1-2, with D perhaps matching TRBD1 (5 bases). The CDR3 runs to 13 residues. With 4 bases removed from V and 4 bases from J, the gap between germline ends came to 11 bases. The germline CDR1 and CDR2 sequences are SGDLS and YYNGEE. CDR3 amino acids: CASSPTGGYGYTF. CDR3 DNA sequence: TGTGCCAGCAGCCCCACGGGGGGCTATGGCTACACCTTC.